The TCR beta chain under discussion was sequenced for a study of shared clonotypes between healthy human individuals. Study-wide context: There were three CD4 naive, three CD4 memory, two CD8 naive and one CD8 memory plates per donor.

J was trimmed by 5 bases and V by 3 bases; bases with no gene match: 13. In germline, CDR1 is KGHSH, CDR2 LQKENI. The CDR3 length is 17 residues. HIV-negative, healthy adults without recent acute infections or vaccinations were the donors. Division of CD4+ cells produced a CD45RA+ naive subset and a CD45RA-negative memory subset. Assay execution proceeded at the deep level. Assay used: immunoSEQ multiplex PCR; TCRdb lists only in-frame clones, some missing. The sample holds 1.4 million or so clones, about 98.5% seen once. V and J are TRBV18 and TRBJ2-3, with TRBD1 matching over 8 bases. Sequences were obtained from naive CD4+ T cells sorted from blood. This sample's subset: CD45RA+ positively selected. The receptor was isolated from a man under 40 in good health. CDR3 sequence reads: CASSPLVTGANIDTQYF. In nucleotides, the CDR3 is TGTGCCAGCTCACCGCTTGTGACAGGGGCGAATATAGATACGCAGTATTTT. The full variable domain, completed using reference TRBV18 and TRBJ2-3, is NAGVMQNPRHLVRRRGQEARLRCSPMKGHSHVYWYRQLPEEGLKFMVYLQKENIIDESGMPKERFSAEFPKEGPSILRIQQVVRGDSAAYFCASSPLVTGANIDTQYFGPGTRLTVL.